This TCR beta chain was recovered during a study of Tregs in tolerant kidney transplant recipients. Of note for this clone: What it recognizes is unknown.

From germline, CDR1 is LNHDA and CDR2 SQIVND (reference sequence). The CDR3 consists of 14 residues. V dropped 6 bases and J dropped 5; count of bases not matched to a gene: 6. Study results and caveats: Nucleotide sequences could not be compared across some patients' samples due to primer changes.

Unstimulated Tregs (CD4+CD25+CD127-) and CD4+CD25- non-Tregs were sorted from PBMCs. Assay: immunoSEQ multiplex PCR; the TCRdb copy retains only in-frame clones and omits some. The data hold roughly 66,000 clones, with more than 90% observed a single time. The V and J genes are TRBV19 and TRBJ2-1; the match to TRBD2 covers 8 bases. This receptor was identified in a human donor who received a combined kidney and bone marrow transplant. This sample comprised CD8+ T cells from blood, obtained before the transplant. In nucleotides, the CDR3 is TGTGCCAGTAGCTCGACTAGCGCGAACAATGAGCAGTTCTTC. Amino acids: CASSSTSANNEQFF.